This TCR beta chain is drawn from a study of cytomegalovirus exposure and HLA in healthy donors. Overall study results and limits: With high specificity and sensitivity, the classifier reportedly diagnosed cytomegalovirus status. According to a subsequent analysis, TCR clusters from the first cohort were inclined to appear together in the roughly 120 validation repertoires.

Comment on this clone: Its antigen is unidentified.

Using immunoSEQ multiplex PCR, the repertoire was profiled, and TCRdb retains in-frame clones only, with some absent. The sample contains 150,000 to 200,000 clones, 75% to 90% of which appear only once. The CDR3 runs to 15 residues. Germline V gene sequence: CDR1 SGDLS, CDR2 YYNGEE. V was clipped by 4 bases and J by 8 bases, with 18 bases between them. The V call is TRBV9, the J call TRBJ1-4; the D is unclear. Sequenced sample: PBMCs. The receptor was derived from a man aged 18-30 years in good health and CMV-seropositive. The CDR3 sequence is CASSFKGNPGEKLFF. The CDR3 DNA follows: TGTGCCAGCAGCTTCAAGGGCAATCCGGGGGAAAAACTGTTTTTT. Combining the CDR3 with reference TRBV9 and TRBJ1-4 gives the whole variable domain DSGVTQTPKHLITATGQRVTLRCSPRSGDLSVYWYQQSLDQGLQFLIQYYNGEERAKGNILERFSAQQFPDLHSELNLSSLELGDSALYFCASSFKGNPGEKLFFGSGTQLSVL.